This TCR beta chain was recovered during a study of metastatic and nonmetastatic thyroid tumors. Overall study results and limits: Malignant tumors reportedly showed significantly higher TCR beta diversity than benign nodules in both blood and tumor.

MiXCR reprocessed the PCR reads for TCRdb. The table lists tens of thousands of clones, 16% of them singletons. CDR3 length: 15 residues. V lost 0 bases, J lost 4 bases, and 10 bases lay in between. The V gene's germline CDR1 is MNHEY and CDR2 SVGAGI. This clone has at least ten counts. What it binds is not known. Thyroid surgery was preceded by no treatment in any patient. This TCR derives from a female donor with papillary thyroid cancer or a benign thyroid nodule (not recorded which). Some clones in this sample may be carry-over from other donors' samples. The genes are TRBV6-5 and TRBJ1-5; D unresolved. The sequenced sample was blood. CDR3 region: CASSYSIEGNQPQHF. The CDR3 nucleotides are TGTGCCAGCAGTTACTCGATAGAGGGAAATCAGCCCCAGCATTTT.